The TCR beta chain under discussion was sequenced for a study of T-cell memory formation after mild COVID-19. Study-wide background: The study found TCR clusters largely donor specific. General study points: Day 15 to 85 contracting clones showed balanced CD4/CD8; day 15 to 37 expanders favored CD4+.

5'RACE with constant-segment primers yielded barcoded, UMI-tagged TCR alpha and TCR beta cDNA libraries. TCRdb analysed the 5' RACE reads with MiXCR anew, one entry per CDR3 protein. The sample holds over 500,000 distinct CDR3 sequences, approximately 15% seen once. A word on this clonotype: The target antigen is unknown.

Germline trimming cut 4 bases from V and 4 bases from J; bases unmatched to any gene: 5. The germline V gene encodes CDR1 SGDLS and CDR2 YYNGEE. CDR3 length equals 17 residues. The clonotype originates from an adult woman who had mild COVID-19 (a few samples of this study predate the infection). Cell type and time point are not known. The chain employs TRBV9 and TRBJ2-2; 15 bases line up with TRBD2. The specimen sequenced was PBMCs or a T cell subset sorted from them (not recorded which). The CDR3 is CASSPGLAGGSTGELFF. The CDR3 DNA reads as TGTGCCAGCAGCCCCGGACTAGCGGGGGGGAGCACCGGGGAGCTGTTTTTT.